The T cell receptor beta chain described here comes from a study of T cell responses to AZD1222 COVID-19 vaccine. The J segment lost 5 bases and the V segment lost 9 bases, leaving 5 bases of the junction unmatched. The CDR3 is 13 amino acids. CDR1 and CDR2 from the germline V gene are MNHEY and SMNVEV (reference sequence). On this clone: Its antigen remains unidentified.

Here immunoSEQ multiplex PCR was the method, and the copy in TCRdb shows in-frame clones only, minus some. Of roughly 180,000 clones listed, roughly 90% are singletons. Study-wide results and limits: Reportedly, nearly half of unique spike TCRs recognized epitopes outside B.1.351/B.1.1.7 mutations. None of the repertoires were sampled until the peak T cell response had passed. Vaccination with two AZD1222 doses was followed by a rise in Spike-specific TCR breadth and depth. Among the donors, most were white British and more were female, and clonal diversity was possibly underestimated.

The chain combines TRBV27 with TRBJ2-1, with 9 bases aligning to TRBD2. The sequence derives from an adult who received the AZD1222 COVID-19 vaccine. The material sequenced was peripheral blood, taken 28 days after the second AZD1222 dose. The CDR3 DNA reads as TGTGCCAGTAGCGGGAGCCGCAACAATGAGCAGTTCTTC. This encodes CASSGSRNNEQFF.